The present TCR beta chain was sequenced within a study of cytomegalovirus exposure and HLA in healthy donors. Findings and limits, study-wide: In a later analysis, at a false discovery rate of 0.05, 15,000 to 20,000 TCR beta sequences were associated with HLA alleles.

Primers: 60 Vbeta forward and 13 Jbeta reverse. Here immunoSEQ multiplex PCR was the method, and the copy in TCRdb shows in-frame clones only, minus some. The sample lists 130,000 or so clones; approximately 80% were seen once. This clone has a single count. As yet, its antigen is unknown. Trimming left V 6 bases short and J 6 bases short, with 14 bases between. CDR3 size: 14 residues. CDR1 and CDR2 from the germline V gene are SEHNR and FQNEAQ (reference sequence). The material sequenced was PBMCs. The chain couples TRBV7-9 to TRBJ2-2; D unresolved. The TCR originated in a woman between 18 and 30 years old in good health and CMV-seropositive. CDR3 amino acids: CASSSGFSPGELFF. The CDR3 coding sequence is TGTGCCAGCAGTTCGGGTTTTAGCCCCGGGGAGCTGTTTTTT.